Here is one TCR beta chain with its context. This specimen belongs to a study of Graves' ophthalmopathy and Graves' hyperthyroidism. The CDR3 loop spans 14 amino acids. V lost 2 bases, J lost 0 bases, and 5 bases lay in between. Germline CDR1 MNHNY, CDR2 SVGAGI (reference sequence). For repertoire sequencing, the TCR beta CDR3 regions were amplified from RNA transcripts. Following a first-round RT-PCR that used HTBI primers, a second-round multiplex PCR was carried out. Using its own MiXCR run on the multiplex PCR reads, TCRdb lists one record per CDR3 protein. This sample has some 48,000 distinct CDR3 sequences, with less than 65% found just once.

The V and J genes are TRBV6-6 and TRBJ2-4; D is unresolved. The receptor comes from an adult man with Graves' ophthalmopathy. The material sequenced was peripheral blood. The CDR3 coding sequence is TGTGCCAGCAGTTACGGCCAAGCCAAAAACATTCAGTACTTC. Translation: CASSYGQAKNIQYF.